Below, one TCR beta chain is given with its context. The antigen is undetermined. Although they were nominally healthy when sampled, donors likely had unrecorded immune exposures. Germline assignment: CDR1 SNHLY and CDR2 FYNNEI. Trimming took 7 bases from V and 1 from J; bases not matched to a gene: 3. The CDR3 loop spans 13 amino acids. This sample was included in a study of cytomegalovirus exposure and HLA in healthy donors. General study results and limits: Earlier findings revealed that most TCR beta V segments proved productive either about 87% or about 30% of the time.

The study ran its PCR with 60 Vbeta and 13 Jbeta primers. Data came from immunoSEQ multiplex PCR; TCRdb stores just in-frame clones and leaves some out. This table holds roughly 80,000 clones, over 60% found once. This receptor was taken from a male donor in good health and CMV-seropositive. The chain links TRBV2 to TRBJ2-7, with TRBD2 matching 8 bases. The sequencing sample was made of PBMCs. CDR3 amino acids: CASNPSGSYEQYF. CDR3 nucleotides: TGTGCCAGCAACCCTAGCGGGTCCTACGAGCAGTACTTC.